Below, 9 T cell receptor beta chains from the same sample are listed, as sequenced in a study of monozygotic twins with inflammatory bowel disease. Reprocessing the 5' RACE reads, TCRdb reports a single entry for every CDR3 protein and omits DNA. Its table records 210,000 or so distinct CDR3 sequences. The material sequenced was blood. These receptors came from a human donor with ulcerative colitis or Crohn's disease, or a healthy co-twin of an affected twin (not recorded which).

The V call is TRBV7-9, the J call TRBJ2-7; there is no DNA to check the TCRdb D call of TRBD2. This CDR3 contains 15 residues. The V gene's germline CDR1 is SEHNR and CDR2 FQNEAQ (reference sequence). CDR3: CASSPLAGGTYEQYF. Looking up the rest from reference TRBV7-9 and TRBJ2-7 gives the full variable domain: DTGVSQNPRHKITKRGQNVTFRCDPISEHNRLYWYRQTLGQGPEFLTYFQNEAQLEKSRLLSDRFSAERPKGSFSTLEIQRTEQGDSAMYLCASSPLAGGTYEQYFGPGTRLTVT.

The chain carries TRBV18 and TRBJ2-3; TCRdb picks TRBD2, but there is no DNA to check that call. This CDR3 region has 16 residues. From germline, CDR1 is KGHSH and CDR2 LQKENI. The CDR3 sequence: CASSTRLAGATDTQYF.

The J gene is TRBJ2-2, the V gene TRBV28; the D call of TRBD2 rests on TCRdb alone, since no DNA is present to check it. The CDR3 length is 14 residues. Per germline, CDR1 MDHEN and CDR2 SYDVKM. The CDR3 region is CASRTSGTTGELFF. Using reference TRBV28 and TRBJ2-2 for the parts outside the CDR3, the full variable domain is DVKVTQSSRYLVKRTGEKVFLECVQDMDHENMFWYRQDPGLGLRLIYFSYDVKMKEKGDIPEGYSVSREKKERFSLILESASTNQTSMYLCASRTSGTTGELFFGEGSRLTVL.

CDR3 sequence reads: CASSQDWRSRDAFF. The chain joins TRBV4-2 to TRBJ1-1; TCRdb lists TRBD1, though no DNA is available to test this call. This CDR3 is built from 14 residues. Germline lookup yields CDR1 LGHNA and CDR2 YNFKEQ.

The CDR3 region is CASSFPRGGTEAFF. The chain joins TRBV28 to TRBJ1-1. CDR1 MDHEN and CDR2 SYDVKM come from the germline V gene. The CDR3 loop spans 14 amino acids. The complete variable domain, with remaining parts taken from reference TRBV28 and TRBJ1-1, reads DVKVTQSSRYLVKRTGEKVFLECVQDMDHENMFWYRQDPGLGLRLIYFSYDVKMKEKGDIPEGYSVSREKKERFSLILESASTNQTSMYLCASSFPRGGTEAFFGQGTRLTVV.

The J gene is TRBJ1-3, the V gene TRBV28. The CDR3 runs 15 residues. Per germline, CDR1 MDHEN and CDR2 SYDVKM. This CDR3 reads CASSSPTVSGNTIYF.

The genes are TRBV3-1 and TRBJ1-1; as DNA is missing, the TRBD1 call by TCRdb cannot be tested. Germline CDR1 is LGHDT and CDR2 is YNNKEL (reference sequence). This CDR3 has 15 amino acids. The CDR3 spells CASSQLYGTGGPAFF.

This chain links TRBV7-3 with TRBJ2-1; TCRdb returns TRBD1, unconfirmable since there is no DNA. Germline CDR1 SGHTA, CDR2 FQGTGA. The CDR3 consists of 15 residues. The CDR3 reads CASSLGEGAWNEQFF.

CDR3 sequence reads: CASSSLSVGYEQYF. The chain links TRBV9 to TRBJ2-7. Germline V gene sequence: CDR1 SGDLS, CDR2 YYNGEE. The CDR3 extends over 14 amino acids.